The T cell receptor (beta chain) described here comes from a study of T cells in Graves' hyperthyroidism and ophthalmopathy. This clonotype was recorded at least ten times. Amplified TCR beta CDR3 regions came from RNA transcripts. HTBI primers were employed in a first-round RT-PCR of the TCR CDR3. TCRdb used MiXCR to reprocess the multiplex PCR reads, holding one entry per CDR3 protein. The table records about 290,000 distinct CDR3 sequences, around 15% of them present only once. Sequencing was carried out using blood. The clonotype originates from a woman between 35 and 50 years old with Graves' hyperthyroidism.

The DNA for the CDR3 is TGTGCCAGCAGCGCGACTAGCGGGAGGGATACGCAGTATTTT. It encodes CASSATSGRDTQYF. The chain links TRBV2 to TRBJ2-3; TRBD2 matches at 13 bases. The CDR3 contains 14 residues. Germline trimming cut 6 bases from V and 6 bases from J; bases unmatched to any gene: 3. Germline lookup yields CDR1 SNHLY and CDR2 FYNNEI.